The 20 T cell receptor beta chains in this list originate from one sample, sequenced in a study of shared clonotypes between healthy human individuals. Method: immunoSEQ multiplex PCR; TCRdb's copy keeps in-frame clones and lacks some. Among over a million clones listed, roughly 98% were seen once. The sample consisted of naive CD4+ T cells sorted from blood. Subset meaning: CD45RA+ positively selected. The receptors were gathered from a man aged 30 to 45 in good health.

This sequence joins TRBV5-1 and TRBJ2-2, with 12 nucleotides matching TRBD2. CDR3 length: 17 residues. The J segment lost 8 bases and the V segment lost 2 bases, leaving 10 bases of the junction unmatched. Per the germline V gene, CDR1 is SGHRS and CDR2 is YFSETQ. CDR3 amino acids: CASSFSTSGSITGELFF. CDR3 sequence (DNA): TGCGCCAGCAGCTTTTCGACTAGCGGGAGTATCACGGGGGAGCTGTTTTTT.

The V call is TRBV6-1, the J call TRBJ2-3; weak D call: TRBD2 (5 bases). Germline assignment: CDR1 MNHNS and CDR2 SASEGT. The CDR3 is 14 amino acids. V lost 5 bases to trimming and J lost 3 bases, with 12 bases between them. This CDR3 reads CASSSRRRTDTQYF. In DNA form, the CDR3 reads TGTGCCAGCAGTAGCCGGAGGAGGACAGATACGCAGTATTTT.

This chain connects TRBV6-5 to TRBJ2-3; tentatively, D is TRBD2 (6 bases). Germline V gene sequence: CDR1 MNHEY, CDR2 SVGAGI. With 5 bases removed from V and 1 base from J, the gap between germline ends came to 13 bases. The CDR3 sequence is 15 residues long. The CDR3 is CASSPGGRGTDTQYF. CDR3 sequence (DNA): TGTGCCAGCAGTCCTGGGGGGAGAGGCACAGATACGCAGTATTTT.

This chain links TRBV7-9 with TRBJ2-5; D might be TRBD2 (6 bases). CDR1 is SEHNR, CDR2 FQNEAQ, per germline (reference sequence). This CDR3 region has 15 residues. The V end lost 0 bases, the J end lost 2 bases, and 10 bases lay between the germline ends. CDR3 region: CASSLASGWQETQYF. CDR3 nucleotide sequence: TGTGCCAGCAGCTTAGCGAGCGGGTGGCAAGAGACCCAGTACTTC. The complete variable domain, with remaining parts taken from reference TRBV7-9 and TRBJ2-5, reads DTGVSQNPRHKITKRGQNVTFRCDPISEHNRLYWYRQTLGQGPEFLTYFQNEAQLEKSRLLSDRFSAERPKGSFSTLEIQRTEQGDSAMYLCASSLASGWQETQYFGPGTRLLVL.

The chain combines TRBV18 with TRBJ2-4; D not resolved. The CDR3 runs to 18 residues. V lost 1 base, J lost 1 base, and 17 bases lay in between. CDR1 and CDR2 from the germline V gene are KGHSH and LQKENI. The CDR3 is CASSPLTPGSRAKNIQYF. In DNA, the CDR3 is TGTGCCAGCTCACCACTGACTCCGGGCTCCCGGGCCAAAAACATTCAGTACTTC. Together with reference TRBV18 and TRBJ2-4, the CDR3 gives the full variable domain: NAGVMQNPRHLVRRRGQEARLRCSPMKGHSHVYWYRQLPEEGLKFMVYLQKENIIDESGMPKERFSAEFPKEGPSILRIQQVVRGDSAAYFCASSPLTPGSRAKNIQYFGAGTRLSVL.

The chain joins TRBV2 to TRBJ1-1; maybe TRBD1 (5 bases). The CDR3 runs 12 residues. Germline-derived CDR1 and CDR2 are SNHLY and FYNNEI. Deletions cut 2 bases from V and 11 bases from J, with 12 bases between. The CDR3 DNA follows: TGTGCCAGCAGTGAAAAATCGGGGGTGGCTTTCTTT. Its translation: CASSEKSGVAFF.

CDR3 coding DNA: TGTGCCAGCAGGCTAGAGGGCTACGAGCAGTACTTC. It codes for CASRLEGYEQYF. The chain has TRBV10-3 and TRBJ2-7; D possibly corresponds to TRBD2 (5 bases). This CDR3 region has 12 residues. The germline CDR1 and CDR2 sequences are ENHRY and SYGVKD. Trimming removed 10 bases from V and 3 bases from J, with 13 bases in between.

The chain combines TRBV9 with TRBJ2-7; 8 bases agree with TRBD2. Germline CDR1 SGDLS, CDR2 YYNGEE. Losses at the gene ends were 0 bases for V and 2 bases for J; bases not matched to a gene: 4. The CDR3 totals 15 residues. CDR3 bases: TGTGCCAGCAGCGTAGAGCCAGCGGGAGCCTACGAGCAGTACTTC. This encodes CASSVEPAGAYEQYF.

This clone occurred once. The gene calls are TRBV7-6 and TRBJ2-3; D is uncertain. This CDR3 spans 16 amino acids. The V and J ends lost 1 base and 1 base respectively, with 12 bases between them. Germline values: CDR1 SGHVS, CDR2 FNYEAQ. The CDR3 protein is CASSLVAYEGTDTQYF. Written as DNA, the CDR3 is TGTGCCAGCAGCTTAGTGGCGTACGAGGGCACAGATACGCAGTATTTT.

V usage is TRBV9 and J usage is TRBJ2-1; a possible D gene is TRBD2 (5 bases). The V end lost 1 base, the J end lost 7 bases, and 15 bases lay between the germline ends. Germline V gene lookup returns CDR1 SGDLS and CDR2 YYNGEE. The length of the CDR3 is 15 residues. For the CDR3, the DNA is TGTGCCAGCAGCGTATCTCCGGGGTTGTGGAATGAGCAGTTCTTC. Translated: CASSVSPGLWNEQFF.

The CDR3 loop is CASSLSRSNEKLFF. The CDR3 nucleotides read TGTGCCAGCAGCTTATCCCGGTCTAATGAAAAACTGTTTTTT. The chain uses TRBV5-4 and TRBJ1-4; D not certain. V lost 2 bases, J lost 3 bases, and 8 bases lay in between. The CDR3 runs to 14 residues. The germline gives CDR1 SGHNT, CDR2 YYREEE (reference sequence).

The chain recombines TRBV5-6 with TRBJ2-7; 8 bases align to TRBD1. Germline CDR1 SGHDT, CDR2 YYEEEE. The CDR3 loop spans 16 amino acids. The J segment lost 5 bases and the V segment lost 0 bases, leaving 10 bases of the junction unmatched. Here the CDR3 reads CASSLGQGAYLNEQYF. The CDR3, as DNA: TGTGCCAGCAGCTTGGGGCAGGGGGCGTACCTTAACGAGCAGTACTTC.

V and J are TRBV18 and TRBJ1-2, with 9 bases matching TRBD1. Germline V gene data show CDR1 as KGHSH and CDR2 as LQKENI. The junction had 13 bases not matched to a gene; V was cut back by 4 bases and J by 7 bases. The length of the CDR3 is 16 residues. CDR3 sequence (DNA): TGTGCCAGCTCACGGGCCGGGGGGAACAGGGGGCCTGGCTACACCTTC. Its protein product is CASSRAGGNRGPGYTF.

The CDR3 DNA reads TGTGCCAGCAGCCCTTCGGACTCTGGAAACACCATATATTTT. Protein sequence: CASSPSDSGNTIYF. The chain carries TRBV9 and TRBJ1-3; the D is unclear. Trimming left V 4 bases short and J 0 bases short, with 8 bases between. Germline CDR1 SGDLS, CDR2 YYNGEE. The CDR3 totals 14 residues.

The genes are TRBV13 and TRBJ2-7; D is unresolved. The germline CDR1 and CDR2 sequences are PRHDT and FYEKMQ (reference sequence). The CDR3 totals 16 residues. V lost 0 bases and J 2 bases, leaving 14 bases between the germline ends. The CDR3 DNA follows: TGTGCCAGCAGCTTAGGCCCCCTCCGGACCACCTACGAGCAGTACTTC. As protein: CASSLGPLRTTYEQYF. The complete variable domain, with remaining parts taken from reference TRBV13 and TRBJ2-7, reads AAGVIQSPRHLIKEKRETATLKCYPIPRHDTVYWYQQGPGQDPQFLISFYEKMQSDKGSIPDRFSAQQFSDYHSELNMSSLELGDSALYFCASSLGPLRTTYEQYFGPGTRLTVT.

About this clone itself: This CDR3 is also generated by other DNA sequences in the sample. The rearrangement links TRBV5-1 to TRBJ2-3; D is undetermined. V lost 1 base, J lost 4 bases, and 1 base lay in between. The CDR3 is 11 residues long. The germline CDR1 and CDR2 sequences are SGHRS and YFSETQ. Here the CDR3 reads CASSLSDTQYF. Here the CDR3 DNA reads TGCGCCAGCAGCTTGTCAGATACGCAGTATTTT.

This sequence joins TRBV2 and TRBJ2-7, with D possibly being TRBD2 (5 bases). Trimming took off 8 bases at V and 2 bases at J, with 19 bases between the two ends. The CDR3 runs 15 residues. The germline CDR1 and CDR2 sequences are SNHLY and FYNNEI. Written as DNA, the CDR3 is TGTGCCAGCGCATCGAGGCGGGTATTCACCTACGAGCAGTACTTC. It translates to CASASRRVFTYEQYF.

The V call is TRBV5-1, the J call TRBJ2-4; 7 bases fit TRBD1. Unmatched junction bases numbered 7, after V lost 4 bases and J lost 0 bases. The CDR3 contains 16 residues. Germline V gene lookup returns CDR1 SGHRS and CDR2 YFSETQ. In DNA form, the CDR3 reads TGCGCCAGCAGCCCCACCCAGGGGGTAGCCAAAAACATTCAGTACTTC. This sequence encodes CASSPTQGVAKNIQYF.

This clone was observed once. This chain joins TRBV29-1 and TRBJ2-3; D may be TRBD1 or TRBD2 (5 bases each). Germline loops: CDR1 SQVTM, CDR2 ANQGSEA. This CDR3 is 13 amino acids long. V dropped 2 bases and J dropped 14 bases, with 20 bases sitting between them. The CDR3 nucleotides are TGCAGCGTTGAACCACAAGGGACCACACGTAGGTATTTT. It translates to CSVEPQGTTRRYF.

For this clone: At the DNA level, this CDR3 is encoded by other sequences in the same sample as well. The rearrangement uses TRBV7-9 and TRBJ2-7, with unresolved D. V lost 2 bases to trimming and J lost 1 base, with 3 bases between them. CDR1 is SEHNR, CDR2 FQNEAQ, per germline (reference sequence). CDR3 size: 12 residues. The CDR3 spells CASSLRSYEQYF. CDR3 bases: TGTGCCAGCAGCTTACGGTCCTACGAGCAGTACTTC.